This is a list of T cell receptor beta chains from one sample in a study of PD-1 blockade in classical Hodgkin lymphoma. Data came from immunoSEQ multiplex PCR; TCRdb stores just in-frame clones and leaves some out. Of fewer than 100,000 clones in the sample, about 92% are singletons; the top ten hold roughly 2%. The source material was peripheral blood mononuclear cells (PBMCs), sampled before the fourth cycle of nivolumab. The receptors here all came from a human donor with classical Hodgkin lymphoma. CDR3s include the opening cysteine and the closing phenylalanine or tryptophan. D genes are given only for firm matches. Some rows have no size entry. The others give once, few or many, or a class for an expanded clone.

TRBV29-1	.	TRBD2	TRBJ2-7	TGCAGCGTTGAAGATCCACTAGCGGGAGACAATTACGAGCAGTACTTC	CSVEDPLAGDNYEQYF
TRBV20-1	once	.	TRBJ2-3	TGCAGTGCTATTCGGACGGGAGCCCAGTATTTT	CSAIRTGAQYF
TRBV6-5	few	.	TRBJ2-6	TGTGCCAGCAGTTCCGGGTCTGGGGCCAACGTCCTGACTTTC	CASSSGSGANVLTF
TRBV19	.	.	TRBJ1-3	TGTGCCAGTAGTACCGGACAGCTGCTTGGTGGAAACACCATATATTTT	CASSTGQLLGGNTIYF
TRBV6-1	.	.	TRBJ2-2	TGTGCCAGCAGTGTCCGAGGGGCCCTAGCGAACACCGGGGAGCTGTTTTTT	CASSVRGALANTGELFF
TRBV28	few	TRBD1	TRBJ1-3	TGTGCCAGCAGTCTCAGGGGGCAGGGAAACACCATATATTTT	CASSLRGQGNTIYF
TRBV2	.	.	TRBJ2-1	TGTGCCAGCAGTGTTCAGTTCTTC	CASSVQFF
TRBV6-6	.	TRBD2	TRBJ2-1	TGTGCCAGCATTCAAGCGGGAGGTTACAATGAGCAGTTCTTC	CASIQAGGYNEQFF
TRBV5-1	.	.	TRBJ1-5	TGCGCCAGCAGCCCGGGACATTTCAGCAATCAGCCCCAGCATTTT	CASSPGHFSNQPQHF
TRBV27	.	TRBD1	TRBJ2-7	TGTGCCAGCAAAGGACAGGAAAGATACGAGCAGTACTTC	CASKGQERYEQYF
TRBV5-1	.	.	TRBJ1-1	TGCGCCAGCAGCCTTACCGGGGTCGGTACTGAAGCTTTCTTT	CASSLTGVGTEAFF
TRBV13	.	.	TRBJ1-2	TGTGCCAGCAGCTTAGCCGACAGCCCATTCTATGGCTACACCTTC	CASSLADSPFYGYTF
TRBV5-1	.	.	TRBJ2-5	TGCGCCAGCAGCCTAGCCAATCCAATCCAAGAGACCCAGTACTTC	CASSLANPIQETQYF
TRBV11-3	.	.	TRBJ2-7	TGTGCCAGCAGCCCCAGGGACACACCCTACGAGCAGTACTTC	CASSPRDTPYEQYF
TRBV28	.	.	TRBJ1-1	TGTGCCAGCAGTCCCTCTAAGAACCTGATGGACACTGAAGCTTTCTTT	CASSPSKNLMDTEAFF
TRBV14	.	.	TRBJ1-1	TGTGCCAGCAGCCAAATCCGGGTGAACACTGAAGCTTTCTTT	CASSQIRVNTEAFF
TRBV9	.	TRBD1	TRBJ1-4	TGTGCCAGCAGCGTAGATTCGGGGGGAATTGGACAGGTCGGCCCAGGCTTTAATGAAAAACTGTTTTTT	CASSVDSGGIGQVGPGFNEKLFF
TRBV18	.	.	TRBJ2-2	TGTGCCAGCTCACCACCCGGGGAGCTGTTTTTT	CASSPPGELFF
TRBV30	.	.	TRBJ1-4	TGTGCCTGGAGTGTATCTGTGGGGGGACGAGGTGAAAAACTGTTTTTT	CAWSVSVGGRGEKLFF
TRBV11-2	once	.	TRBJ1-1	TGTGCCAGCAGCTCCCTATTCGGGGAAGCTTTCTTT	CASSSLFGEAFF
TRBV29-1	.	.	TRBJ2-1	TGCAGCGGAGTACCCGGGGTCCTAAACAATGAGCAGTTCTTC	CSGVPGVLNNEQFF
TRBV5-1	.	.	TRBJ2-7	TGCGCCAGCAGCGCCTCCTACGAGCAGTACTTC	CASSASYEQYF